One sample yielded the 14 T cell receptor beta chains listed below, sequenced in a study of vaccination effects on CD4 cells after COVID-19. The antigens for these receptors are not known. Generated by immunoSEQ multiplex PCR, the TCRdb table keeps only in-frame clones and is missing some. The table lists approximately 37,000 clones, approximately 73% of them singletons. Prior to sequencing, the ViraFEST assay stimulated PBMC with viral peptide pools, which expanded the antigen-specific CD4+ T cells. Cultured cells yielded isolated CD4+ T cells after 10 days. According to PCR results, the person was infected with SARS-CoV-2 between March and December 2020. This specimen consisted of CD4+ T cells from PBMCs cultured with a peptide pool, obtained before COVID-19 vaccination. The receptors stem from a human donor who had a prior SARS-CoV-2 infection.

The chain couples TRBV7-2 to TRBJ2-7; D remains unclear. Trimming pared 2 bases from V and 3 bases from J, leaving 5 bases between. CDR1 and CDR2 (germline): SGHTA, FQGNSA. This CDR3 comprises 12 residues. In nucleotides, the CDR3 is TGTGCCAGCAGCTTATTTAACTACGAGCAGTACTTC. It yields the protein CASSLFNYEQYF.

V is TRBV5-1 and J is TRBJ1-4; 7 bases match TRBD1. V shed 4 bases and J 14 bases; nucleotides not matched to a gene: 11. The germline CDR1 and CDR2 sequences are SGHRS and YFSETQ. CDR3 length: 13 amino acids. CDR3 sequence (DNA): TGCGCCAGCAGCGCAGACAGGGATCGGCTTCTGTTTTTT. Amino acid sequence: CASSADRDRLLFF.

The J gene is TRBJ1-1, the V gene TRBV7-8; possibly TRBD1 for D (6 bases). The CDR3 consists of 15 residues. The germline V and J ends were trimmed by 2 bases and 5 bases, with 15 bases remaining between them. CDR1 and CDR2 (germline): SGHVS, FQNEAQ. For the CDR3, the DNA is TGTGCCAGCAGCTTACAGGGGACCTGGGGTACTGAAGCTTTCTTT. Residues: CASSLQGTWGTEAFF.

This chain connects TRBV4-2 to TRBJ2-3; 8 nucleotides line up with TRBD2. The CDR3 is 15 amino acids. V lost 4 bases and J lost 4; bases outside the gene matches: 7. Germline CDR1 LGHNA, CDR2 YNFKEQ. The CDR3 sequence is CASSRPAGVADTQYF. CDR3 DNA sequence: TGTGCCAGCAGCCGGCCAGCGGGAGTAGCAGATACGCAGTATTTT.

The chain employs TRBV30 and TRBJ2-3; no definite D call. This CDR3 is 13 amino acids long. CDR1 is GTSNPN and CDR2 is SVGIG in the germline V gene (reference sequence). V was pared by 0 bases and J by 4 bases, with 8 bases between. CDR3: CAWSVRRADTQYF. In DNA form, the CDR3 reads TGTGCCTGGAGTGTACGACGAGCAGATACGCAGTATTTT.

This clone was seen a single time. The rearrangement joins TRBV6-5 to TRBJ2-3; D is perhaps TRBD1 or TRBD2 (5 bases each). V gave up 6 bases and J gave up 6 bases, with 13 bases separating them. Germline V CDR1 and CDR2: MNHEY, SVGAGI. The CDR3 length is 13 residues. CDR3 amino acids: CASRGPAMDTQYF. Here the CDR3 DNA reads TGTGCCAGCAGGGGACCCGCCATGGATACGCAGTATTTT.

The rearrangement links TRBV6-5 to TRBJ1-1, with D unclear. Germline CDR1 MNHEY, CDR2 SVGAGI. The V end lost 4 bases, the J end lost 3 bases, and 12 bases lay between the germline ends. The CDR3 totals 14 residues. As DNA, the CDR3 is TGTGCCAGCAGTTTTCACGGACCCTACACTGAAGCTTTCTTT. It is translated as CASSFHGPYTEAFF.

The genes are TRBV7-2 and TRBJ1-2; D gene uncertain. Germline loops: CDR1 SGHTA, CDR2 FQGNSA. Trimming removed 5 bases at V and 5 bases at J, with 12 bases between. The length of the CDR3 is 13 residues. The CDR3 is CASSPGLGYGYTF. The DNA for the CDR3 is TGTGCCAGCAGCCCTGGGTTGGGGTATGGCTACACCTTC.

This clone was detected only a few times. V usage is TRBV7-9 and J usage is TRBJ1-1, with 7 bases fitting TRBD1. In germline, CDR1 is SEHNR, CDR2 FQNEAQ (reference sequence). This CDR3 comprises 14 residues. The V segment lost 4 bases and the J segment 1 base; nucleotides outside the gene matches: 3. CDR3 loop: CASSWGQRNTEAFF. As DNA, the CDR3 is TGTGCCAGCAGCTGGGGACAGAGGAACACTGAAGCTTTCTTT. Full variable domain (outside the CDR3, taken from reference TRBV7-9 and TRBJ1-1): DTGVSQNPRHKITKRGQNVTFRCDPISEHNRLYWYRQTLGQGPEFLTYFQNEAQLEKSRLLSDRFSAERPKGSFSTLEIQRTEQGDSAMYLCASSWGQRNTEAFFGQGTRLTVV.

The CDR3 nucleotides read TGTGCCATCAGGACGGGAGAGGGGTGGAACTATGGCTACACCTTC. This encodes CAIRTGEGWNYGYTF. V usage is TRBV10-3 and J usage is TRBJ1-2; a weak D match, TRBD1 (5 bases). This CDR3 has 15 residues. Between the trimmed V and J ends, which lost 6 bases and 2 bases, there was a span of 16 bases. Germline values: CDR1 ENHRY, CDR2 SYGVKD.

This chain connects TRBV11-3 to TRBJ2-5, with D unresolved. Germline-derived CDR1 and CDR2 are SGHNT and YENEEA. CDR3 size: 15 residues. Trimming removed 5 bases from V and 8 bases from J, with 21 bases in between. The CDR3 here is CASSEPAGSRQTQYF. The CDR3 DNA is TGTGCCAGCAGCGAACCCGCCGGTAGTAGGCAAACCCAGTACTTC. The complete variable domain, with remaining parts taken from reference TRBV11-3 and TRBJ2-5, reads EAGVVQSPRYKIIEKKQPVAFWCNPISGHNTLYWYLQNLGQGPELLIRYENEEAVDDSQLPKDRFSAERLKGVDSTLKIQPAELGDSAVYLCASSEPAGSRQTQYFGPGTRLLVL.

The CDR3 DNA reads as TGTGCCAGCAGCTTAGCGGTCGCTTTACAAGAGACCCAGTACTTC. It specifies CASSLAVALQETQYF. The chain is built from TRBV7-9 and TRBJ2-5; D remains ambiguous. The V end lost 0 bases, the J end lost 2 bases, and 10 bases lay between the germline ends. The CDR3 length is 15 residues. In germline, CDR1 is SEHNR, CDR2 FQNEAQ (reference sequence). The full variable domain, its missing parts supplied by reference TRBV7-9 and TRBJ2-5, is DTGVSQNPRHKITKRGQNVTFRCDPISEHNRLYWYRQTLGQGPEFLTYFQNEAQLEKSRLLSDRFSAERPKGSFSTLEIQRTEQGDSAMYLCASSLAVALQETQYFGPGTRLLVL.

This chain joins TRBV7-2 and TRBJ2-7; TRBD2 agrees at 12 bases. Germline V gene lookup returns CDR1 SGHTA and CDR2 FQGNSA. The CDR3 length is 18 residues. Losses at the gene ends were 2 bases for V and 2 bases for J; bases not matched to a gene: 10. Here the CDR3 DNA reads TGTGCCAGCAGCTTACGACTAGCGGGAGCCCCAGAGCCCTACGAGCAGTACTTC. Amino acids: CASSLRLAGAPEPYEQYF.

The rearrangement joins TRBV7-2 to TRBJ2-1; D may be TRBD2 (6 bases). Between the trimmed V and J ends, which lost 7 bases and 6 bases, there was a span of 19 bases. The CDR3 runs to 15 residues. Germline assignment: CDR1 SGHTA and CDR2 FQGNSA. CDR3 DNA: TGTGCCAGCAATCCACGGGGGTCCCCGGGCAATGAGCAGTTCTTC. Protein product: CASNPRGSPGNEQFF.